This T cell receptor (beta chain) was identified during a study of T-cell memory formation after mild COVID-19. Study information: The two donors had largely donor-specific TCR clusters.

Remarks on this clonotype: Its target is unknown.

5'RACE with constant-segment primers yielded barcoded, UMI-tagged TCR alpha and TCR beta cDNA libraries. TCRdb used MiXCR to reprocess the 5' RACE reads, holding one entry per CDR3 protein. The sample contains some 150,000 distinct CDR3 sequences, roughly a fifth of which appear only once. Study results and limitations: Those CD4+ clones that contracted were mainly in CM and EM (CD8+ ones in EMRA). Clones shrinking between day 15 and 85 showed a balanced CD4/CD8 split, and those that grew later tilted toward CD4+.

This CDR3 region has 13 residues. The germline CDR1 and CDR2 sequences are DFQATT and SNEGSKA (reference sequence). V was trimmed by 6 bases and J by 3 bases, leaving 12 bases between them. Material for sequencing was PBMCs or a T cell subset sorted from them (not recorded which). The source of this sequence is an adult woman who had mild COVID-19 (a few samples of this study predate the infection). Cell type and time point are not known. This chain joins TRBV20-1 and TRBJ2-1; perhaps TRBD2 as D (6 bases). The CDR3 sequence is CSAPSDRYNEQFF. In DNA, the CDR3 is TGCAGTGCCCCTAGCGACCGCTACAATGAGCAGTTCTTC.